This TCR beta chain was recorded in a study of T cells after yellow fever vaccination. The overall study: It was SMART-Seq v4 Ultra Low Input that prepared the fractions with low cell numbers.

Points on this clonotype: Its specificity is not known.

General study results and limits: Just a small share of clonotypes turned up in the CD4 compartment as well as the CD8 compartment.

Per the germline V gene, CDR1 is SGHAT and CDR2 is FQNNGV. The CDR3 is 14 residues long. V gave up 4 bases and J gave up 6 bases, with 16 bases separating them. Production of TCR cDNA was by 5'RACE template switching, which also added a universal primer site and UMIs. In TCRdb, the 5' RACE reads were re-called with MiXCR into one record per CDR3 protein. Of a few hundred thousand distinct CDR3 sequences listed, about a sixth are singletons. Sequencing was performed on PBMCs, taken about 5 days after the first yellow fever vaccination. This clonotype originated in a young man who received the YFV17D yellow fever vaccine. The chain couples TRBV11-2 to TRBJ2-7; D may be TRBD1 (5 bases). As DNA, the CDR3 is TGTGCCAGCAGCTCAGGGCTGGGGTTCGGCGAGCAGTACTTC. It translates to CASSSGLGFGEQYF.